This T cell receptor (beta chain) comes out of a study of human T cells and chemical hapten exposure. Study-level information: The study patch tested 0.01% DPC on the upper back and read results at 6 days. Study findings and constraints: While controls formed fewer of them, expanded TCRs formed significantly more large CDR3 similarity clusters.

Time point denoted: patch test 1, 2 weeks after DPC sensitization. The treatment was: therapeutic diphenylcyclopropenone sensitization with weekly scalp DPC. This clonotype was found a few times. Antigen specificity is unknown. Authors' analysis steps: TCR counts had a median of approximately 87,000 per sample and spanned roughly 23,224 to 700,000. A single record per CDR3 protein comes from TCRdb applying MiXCR to the RACE reads. The authors' filters were not applied to this entry. The sample yields 150,000 to 200,000 distinct CDR3 sequences, roughly 15% seen once. V shed 7 bases, J shed 5 bases, and the junction held 16 bases outside the gene matches. The CDR3 consists of 15 residues. Germline CDR1 and CDR2: GTSNPN and SVGIG (reference sequence).

The chain employs TRBV30 and TRBJ1-1, with TRBD1 identical over 7 bases. This TCR derives from a woman aged 25 to 45 with alopecia areata. Some clones in this sample may be carry-over from other donors' samples. The sequenced sample was whole blood, obtained in connection with sensitization to the hapten diphenylcyclopropenone (DPC). CDR3 in DNA: TGTGCCTCGCGACGGACAGGCCTATCGCGTACTGAAGCTTTCTTT. This sequence encodes CASRRTGLSRTEAFF.